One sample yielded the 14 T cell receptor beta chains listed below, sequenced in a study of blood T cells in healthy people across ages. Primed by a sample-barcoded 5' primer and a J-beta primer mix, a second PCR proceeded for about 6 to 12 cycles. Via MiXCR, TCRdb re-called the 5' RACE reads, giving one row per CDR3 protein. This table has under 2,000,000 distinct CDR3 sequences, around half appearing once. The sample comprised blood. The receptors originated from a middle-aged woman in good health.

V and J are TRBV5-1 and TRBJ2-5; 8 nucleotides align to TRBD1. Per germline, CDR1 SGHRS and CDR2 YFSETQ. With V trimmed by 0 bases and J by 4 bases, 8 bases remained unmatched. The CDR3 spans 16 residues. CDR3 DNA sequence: TGCGCCAGCAGCTTGGGGACAGGGTCAAAGAGAGAGACCCAGTACTTC. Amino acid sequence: CASSLGTGSKRETQYF.

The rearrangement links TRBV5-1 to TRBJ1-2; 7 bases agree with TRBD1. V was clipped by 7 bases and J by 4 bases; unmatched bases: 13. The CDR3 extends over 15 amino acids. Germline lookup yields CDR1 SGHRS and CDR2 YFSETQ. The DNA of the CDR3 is TGCGCCAGCTCCCGAGAGGGGGCCCAGCCCTATGGCTACACCTTC. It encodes CASSREGAQPYGYTF.

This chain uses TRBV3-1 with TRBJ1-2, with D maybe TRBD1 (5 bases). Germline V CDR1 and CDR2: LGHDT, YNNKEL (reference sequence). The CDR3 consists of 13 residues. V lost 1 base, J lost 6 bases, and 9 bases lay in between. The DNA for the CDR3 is TGTGCCAGCAGCCAAGCTCGGACACATGGCTACACCTTC. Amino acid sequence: CASSQARTHGYTF.

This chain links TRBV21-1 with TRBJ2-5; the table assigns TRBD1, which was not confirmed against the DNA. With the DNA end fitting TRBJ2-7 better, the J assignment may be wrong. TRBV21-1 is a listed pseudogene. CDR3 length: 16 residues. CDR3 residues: CASSAQVRQGAIEQYF. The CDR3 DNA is TGTGCCAGCAGCGCCCAAGTGAGACAGGGGGCGATCGAGCAGTACTTC.

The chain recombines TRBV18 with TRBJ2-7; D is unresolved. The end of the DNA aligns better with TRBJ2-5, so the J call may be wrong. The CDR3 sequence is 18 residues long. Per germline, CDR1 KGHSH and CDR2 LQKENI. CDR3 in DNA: TGTGCCAGCTCAAATGGCCCACTAATTGAGGAAGTCCAAGAGACCCAGTACTTC. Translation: CASSNGPLIEEVQETQYF.

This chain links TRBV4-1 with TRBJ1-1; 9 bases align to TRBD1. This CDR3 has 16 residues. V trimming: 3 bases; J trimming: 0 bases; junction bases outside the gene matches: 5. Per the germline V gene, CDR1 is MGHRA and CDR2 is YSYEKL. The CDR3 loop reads CASSQMGTGLNTEAFF. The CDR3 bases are TGCGCCAGCAGCCAGATGGGGACAGGGCTGAACACTGAAGCTTTCTTT.

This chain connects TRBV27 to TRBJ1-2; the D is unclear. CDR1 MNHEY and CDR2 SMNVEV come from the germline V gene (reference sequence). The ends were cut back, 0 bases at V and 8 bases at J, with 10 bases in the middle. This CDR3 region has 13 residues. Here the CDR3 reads CASSLSGGRGYTF. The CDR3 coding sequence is TGTGCCAGCAGTTTATCAGGCGGGCGGGGCTACACCTTC.

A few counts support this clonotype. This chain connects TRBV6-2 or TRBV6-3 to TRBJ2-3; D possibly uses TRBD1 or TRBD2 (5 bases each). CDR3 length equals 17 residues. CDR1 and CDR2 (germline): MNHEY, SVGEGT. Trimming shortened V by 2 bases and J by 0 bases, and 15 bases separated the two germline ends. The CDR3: CASSYGPGTPSTDTQYF. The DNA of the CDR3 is TGTGCCAGCAGTTACGGCCCGGGGACGCCGAGCACAGATACGCAGTATTTT.

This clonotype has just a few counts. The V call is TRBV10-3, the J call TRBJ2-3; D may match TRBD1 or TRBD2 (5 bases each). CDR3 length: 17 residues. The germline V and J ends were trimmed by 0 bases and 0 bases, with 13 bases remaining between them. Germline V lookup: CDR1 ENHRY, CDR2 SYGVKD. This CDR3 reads CAISESMRGPSTDTQYF. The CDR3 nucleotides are TGTGCCATCAGTGAGTCGATGAGGGGCCCTAGCACAGATACGCAGTATTTT.

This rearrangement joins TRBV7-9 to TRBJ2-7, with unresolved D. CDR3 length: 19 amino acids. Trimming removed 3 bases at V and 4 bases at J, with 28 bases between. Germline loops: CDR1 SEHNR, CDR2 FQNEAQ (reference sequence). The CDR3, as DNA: TGTGCCAGCAGCTTCGCAGCGCAGAGTCCGGTTAGGATGGGTTACGAGCAGTACTTC. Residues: CASSFAAQSPVRMGYEQYF.

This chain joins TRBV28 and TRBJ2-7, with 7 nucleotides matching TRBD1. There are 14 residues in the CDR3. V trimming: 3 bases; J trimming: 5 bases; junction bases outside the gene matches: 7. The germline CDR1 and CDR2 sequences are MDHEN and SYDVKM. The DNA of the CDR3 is TGTGCCAGCAGTTTTGGTGACAGGGTTCACGAGCAGTACTTC. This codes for CASSFGDRVHEQYF.

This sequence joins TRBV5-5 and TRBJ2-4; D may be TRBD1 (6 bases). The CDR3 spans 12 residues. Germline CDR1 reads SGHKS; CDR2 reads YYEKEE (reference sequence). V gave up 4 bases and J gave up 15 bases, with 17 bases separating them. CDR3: CASSRGTTEGYF. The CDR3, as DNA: TGTGCCAGCAGCAGAGGGACAACCGAGGGGTACTTC.

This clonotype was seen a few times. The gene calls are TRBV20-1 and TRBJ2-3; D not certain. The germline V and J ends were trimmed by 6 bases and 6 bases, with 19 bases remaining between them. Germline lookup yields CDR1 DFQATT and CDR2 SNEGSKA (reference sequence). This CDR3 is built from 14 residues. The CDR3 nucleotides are TGCAGTGCGCCAAGACTTACGGGTCTCGATACGCAGTATTTT. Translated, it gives CSAPRLTGLDTQYF.

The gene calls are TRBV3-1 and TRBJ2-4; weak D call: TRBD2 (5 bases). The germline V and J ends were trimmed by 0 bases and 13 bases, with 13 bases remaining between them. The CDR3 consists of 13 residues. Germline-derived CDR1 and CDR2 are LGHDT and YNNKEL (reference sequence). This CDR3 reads CASSQDPAGGQYF. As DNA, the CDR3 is TGTGCCAGCAGCCAAGACCCCGCCGGCGGGCAGTACTTC.